A selection of T cell receptor beta chains follows, all from one sample in a study of PD-L1 blockade in urothelial cancer. Using immunoSEQ multiplex PCR, the repertoire was profiled, and TCRdb retains in-frame clones only, with some absent. The sample lists about 45,000 clones, roughly four fifths seen once, with about 13% in the top ten. The sequencing used PBMCs, collected around atezolizumab (anti-PD-L1) treatment. The origin of the receptors is a man aged 55-75 years with urothelial cancer. CDR3s include the opening cysteine and the closing phenylalanine or tryptophan. D genes are given only for firm matches. For some rows the clone size is stated as once, few or many, or as a class when expanded; others skip it.

TRBD2	.	TRBV29-1	TRBJ2-5	TGCAGCGTGGGGGGACTAGCGGGGGGAAGGGAGACCCAGTACTTC	CSVGGLAGGRETQYF
.	.	TRBV5-6	TRBJ2-3	TGTGCCAGCAGTTCGGTTCTCACAGATACGCAGTATTTT	CASSSVLTDTQYF
.	few	TRBV5-1	TRBJ2-7	TGCGCCAGCAGCTCCGGACAGGGAGGGTCCTACGAGCAGTACTTC	CASSSGQGGSYEQYF
.	few	TRBV27	TRBJ1-5	TGTGCCAGCAGTTTATCGATTGGAGATCAGCCCCAGCATTTT	CASSLSIGDQPQHF
TRBD2	once	TRBV6-6	TRBJ2-1	TGTGCCAGCCACCCGGGAGGCTCCTACAATGAGCAGTTCTTC	CASHPGGSYNEQFF
TRBD1	.	TRBV5-1	TRBJ1-1	TGCGCCAGCAGTACCCGACAGGGAGCTGCTATGAACACTGAAGCTTTCTTT	CASSTRQGAAMNTEAFF
TRBD2	.	TRBV10-2	TRBJ2-3	TGCGCCAGCAGTAGGAGCGGGGGGTCGGGAGATACGCAGTATTTT	CASSRSGGSGDTQYF
TRBD2	.	TRBV5-1	TRBJ2-5	TGCGCCAGCAGCTTGGTTTTAGCGGGGGCTCAAGAGACCCAGTACTTC	CASSLVLAGAQETQYF
TRBD1	.	TRBV5-4	TRBJ2-2	TGTGCCAGCAGCTCGTCCTGGACAGGGGGTTCGAACACCGGGGAGCTGTTTTTT	CASSSSWTGGSNTGELFF
TRBD2	.	TRBV29-1	TRBJ2-1	TGCAGCGTCACCGGGACTAGCGGGTACAATGAGCAGTTCTTC	CSVTGTSGYNEQFF
TRBD2	.	TRBV4-1	TRBJ2-1	TGCGCCAGCAGCCAAGAGGGTAGCGGGGCCCCGAGCTCCTACAATGAGCAGTTCTTC	CASSQEGSGAPSSYNEQFF
.	.	TRBV5-1	TRBJ2-2	TGCGCCAGCAAGGGACAGCCGGGGGTGACCGGGGAGCTGTTTTTT	CASKGQPGVTGELFF
.	.	TRBV2	TRBJ1-1	TGTGCCAGCAGTGAATGGCAGGGCGGCACTGAAGCTTTCTTT	CASSEWQGGTEAFF